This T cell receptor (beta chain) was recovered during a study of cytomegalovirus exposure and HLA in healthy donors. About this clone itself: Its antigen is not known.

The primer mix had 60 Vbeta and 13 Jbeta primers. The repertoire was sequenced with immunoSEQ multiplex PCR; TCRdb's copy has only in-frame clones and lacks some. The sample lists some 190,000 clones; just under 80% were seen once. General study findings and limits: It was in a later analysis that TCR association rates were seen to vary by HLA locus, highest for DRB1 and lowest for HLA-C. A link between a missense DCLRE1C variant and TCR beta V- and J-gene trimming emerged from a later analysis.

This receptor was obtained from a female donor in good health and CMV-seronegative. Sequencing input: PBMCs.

As DNA, the CDR3 is TGTGCCAGCTCATCGGAGGTGGGGTTCACCGGGGAGCTGTTTTTT. It codes for CASSSEVGFTGELFF. This chain joins TRBV18 and TRBJ2-2, with D perhaps TRBD2 (5 bases). Trimming took 5 bases from V and 4 from J, leaving 14 bases between them. CDR3 length: 15 amino acids. Germline V lookup: CDR1 KGHSH, CDR2 LQKENI.